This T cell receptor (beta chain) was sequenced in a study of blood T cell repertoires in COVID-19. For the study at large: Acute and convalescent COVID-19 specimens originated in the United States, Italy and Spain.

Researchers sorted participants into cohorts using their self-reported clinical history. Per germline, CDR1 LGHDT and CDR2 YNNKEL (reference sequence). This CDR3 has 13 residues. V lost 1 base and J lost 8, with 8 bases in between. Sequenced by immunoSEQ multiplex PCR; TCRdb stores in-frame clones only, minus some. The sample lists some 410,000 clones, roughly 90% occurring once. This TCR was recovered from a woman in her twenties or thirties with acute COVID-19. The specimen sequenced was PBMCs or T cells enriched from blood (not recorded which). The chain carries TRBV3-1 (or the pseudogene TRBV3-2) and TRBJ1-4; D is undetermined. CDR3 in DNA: TGTGCCAGCAGCCAAGGCCAGTGGGAAAAACTGTTTTTT. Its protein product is CASSQGQWEKLFF.